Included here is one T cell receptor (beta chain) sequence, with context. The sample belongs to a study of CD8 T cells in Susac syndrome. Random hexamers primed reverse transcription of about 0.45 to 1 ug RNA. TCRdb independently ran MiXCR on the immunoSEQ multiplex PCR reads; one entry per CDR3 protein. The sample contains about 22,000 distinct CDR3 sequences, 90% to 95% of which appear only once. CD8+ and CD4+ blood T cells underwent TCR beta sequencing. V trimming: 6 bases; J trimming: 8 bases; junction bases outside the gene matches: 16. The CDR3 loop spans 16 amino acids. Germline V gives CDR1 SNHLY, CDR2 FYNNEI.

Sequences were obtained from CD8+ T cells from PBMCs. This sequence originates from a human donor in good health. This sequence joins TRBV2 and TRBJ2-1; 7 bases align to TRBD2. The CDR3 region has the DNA TGTGCCAGCAGCCCCGGGACTACCCCGTCTAGGGATGAGCAGTTCTTC. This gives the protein CASSPGTTPSRDEQFF.